This T cell receptor (beta chain) stems from a study of STAT5B mutations in CD4+ large granular lymphocyte leukemia. Study summary: Among healthy donors, a particular HLA allele went with more CDR3 'QG' motifs. Study-wide findings and caveats: Higher CD4+ than CD8+ T-LGLL clonality might reflect small sample size. Compared with healthy controls (2/35), patient top clones favored TRBV06 (8/27).

Sequencing was performed with immunoSEQ multiplex PCR; in TCRdb, only in-frame clones are kept and a portion is missing. The sample comprises around 30,000 clones, about 77% of which are singletons, and 3% to 3.5% rests with the top ten. The CDR3 sequence is 14 residues long. Germline assignment: CDR1 SNHLY and CDR2 FYNNEI. V lost 4 bases, J lost 0 bases, and 1 base stayed unmatched. Within the sample, this clone is medium-sized (0.01 to 0.1%). Its antigen remains unknown. The chain has TRBV2 and TRBJ1-1, with 8 bases that match TRBD1. Sequencing used CD4+ T cells from blood buffy coats. This receptor was taken from a human donor in good health. CDR3 sequence: CASSGTGLNTEAFF. Written as DNA, the CDR3 is TGTGCCAGCAGTGGGACAGGGTTGAACACTGAAGCTTTCTTT.